These 15 T cell receptor beta chains were sequenced from one sample in a study of T cell responses to AZD1222 COVID-19 vaccine. The data were produced by immunoSEQ multiplex PCR, yet TCRdb's version contains in-frame clones alone and is incomplete. This table holds around 99,000 clones, over 80% found once. The sequencing used peripheral blood, collected 28 days after the second AZD1222 dose. The receptors here all came from an adult who received the AZD1222 COVID-19 vaccine.

The rearrangement joins TRBV6-5 to TRBJ1-2, with 7 bases lining up with TRBD1. Germline loops: CDR1 MNHEY, CDR2 SVGAGI. This CDR3 contains 15 residues. Germline trimming cut 5 bases from V and 3 bases from J; bases unmatched to any gene: 9. CDR3 nucleotides: TGTGCCAGCAGTAGACAGGGTAAAGAATACTATGGCTACACCTTC. Translated: CASSRQGKEYYGYTF.

In regard to this clone: The sample contains more than one DNA sequence encoding this CDR3. V is TRBV6-5 and J is TRBJ1-6, with D unresolved. The germline V gene encodes CDR1 MNHEY and CDR2 SVGAGI. Trimming left V 6 bases short and J 10 bases short, with 13 bases between. This CDR3 contains 13 residues. The CDR3 DNA reads as TGTGCCAGCAGCCTTGGGTTGGTATCACCCCTCCACTTT. This gives the protein CASSLGLVSPLHF.

This chain joins TRBV9 and TRBJ2-3, with D unclear. Germline V gene lookup returns CDR1 SGDLS and CDR2 YYNGEE. Trimming removed 6 bases from V and 0 bases from J, with 11 bases in between. The CDR3 consists of 14 residues. The CDR3 DNA follows: TGTGCCAGCAAACGAGAGGCTAGCACAGATACGCAGTATTTT. Its translation: CASKREASTDTQYF.

J is TRBJ1-6 and V is TRBV4-2; no clear D gene. The V and J ends lost 0 bases and 9 bases respectively, with 12 bases between them. The germline CDR1 and CDR2 sequences are LGHNA and YNFKEQ. This CDR3 contains 15 residues. The CDR3 DNA follows: TGTGCCAGCAGCCAAGAAGCATCAAACTCTTCACCCCTCCACTTT. As protein: CASSQEASNSSPLHF.

This chain uses TRBV5-1 with TRBJ2-7; 8 positions agree with TRBD1. Germline-derived CDR1 and CDR2 are SGHRS and YFSETQ. The trim removed 2 bases at V and 6 bases at J, leaving 10 bases unmatched. The length of the CDR3 is 15 residues. The CDR3 region has the DNA TGCGCCAGCAGCTTATGGACAGGGATGGTGGCCGAGCAGTACTTC. It codes for CASSLWTGMVAEQYF.

The chain has TRBV3-1 (or the pseudogene TRBV3-2) and TRBJ1-2; a possible D gene is TRBD1 (5 bases). Germline V gives CDR1 LGHDT, CDR2 YNNKEL (reference sequence). Trimming removed 3 bases at V and 6 bases at J, with 14 bases between. The CDR3 extends over 14 amino acids. CDR3 nucleotides: TGTGCCAGCAGCCACGAGTCGGGGGTAAATGGCTACACCTTC. Residues: CASSHESGVNGYTF.

The chain combines TRBV28 with TRBJ1-6; D is undetermined. Trimming took 5 bases from V and 3 from J, leaving 11 bases between them. The CDR3 has 15 residues. CDR1 MDHEN and CDR2 SYDVKM come from the germline V gene. The CDR3: CASSPPGNYNSPLHF. CDR3 DNA: TGTGCCAGCAGTCCTCCGGGGAACTATAATTCACCCCTCCACTTT.

The chain has TRBV25-1 and TRBJ2-1; the D call may be TRBD1 or TRBD2 (7 bases each). Germline values: CDR1 MGHDK, CDR2 SYGVNS. The CDR3 contains 15 residues. The V end was cut by 7 bases, the J end by 4 bases, with 17 bases between. CDR3 region: CASTQGGVRYNEQFF. In DNA, the CDR3 is TGTGCCAGCACCCAGGGGGGGGTGAGGTACAATGAGCAGTTCTTC.

This clone was seen a single time. V gene TRBV6-4 combines with J gene TRBJ2-3; 10 bases map to TRBD2. The CDR3 length is 15 residues. With V trimmed by 3 bases and J by 3 bases, 3 bases remained unmatched. Looked up from germline, CDR1 is MRHNA and CDR2 is SNTAGT. The CDR3 reads CASSDTGLATDTQYF. For the CDR3, the DNA is TGTGCCAGCAGTGATACGGGACTAGCGACAGATACGCAGTATTTT.

The gene calls are TRBV11-2 and TRBJ2-2; D ambiguous. Germline V gene sequence: CDR1 SGHAT, CDR2 FQNNGV. V lost 2 bases and J lost 9, with 10 bases in between. The CDR3 spans 13 residues. The chain's CDR3 is CASSLSLVRELFF. In DNA, the CDR3 is TGTGCCAGCAGCTTATCCCTCGTCAGGGAGCTGTTTTTT.

This chain joins TRBV6-2 or TRBV6-3 and TRBJ2-2; D is ambiguous. The length of the CDR3 is 18 residues. Between the trimmed V and J ends, which lost 0 bases and 5 bases, there was a span of 19 bases. CDR1 is MNHEY, CDR2 SVGEGT, per germline. CDR3 bases: TGTGCCAGCAGTTACTCGACTCCCGGCCACATCTCTACCGGGGAGCTGTTTTTT. It codes for CASSYSTPGHISTGELFF.

The J gene is TRBJ1-3, the V gene TRBV6-5; TRBD1 might be the D (6 bases). Trimming pared 7 bases from V and 0 bases from J, leaving 10 bases between. Germline V lookup: CDR1 MNHEY, CDR2 SVGAGI. The CDR3 has 14 residues. CDR3 nucleotide sequence: TGTGCCAGCACAGGGGTGAGCTCTGGAAACACCATATATTTT. Its translation: CASTGVSSGNTIYF.

This rearrangement joins TRBV6-5 to TRBJ1-5; no firm D call. The CDR3 is 15 residues long. Germline CDR1 and CDR2: MNHEY and SVGAGI. Trimming shortened V by 0 bases and J by 4 bases, and 10 bases separated the two germline ends. DNA of the CDR3: TGTGCCAGCAGTTACTCGGGGAGTGGGAATCAGCCCCAGCATTTT. This codes for CASSYSGSGNQPQHF.

Only a few counts were recorded for this clone. This chain connects TRBV5-1 to TRBJ2-1; 9 bases match TRBD1. The trim removed 6 bases at V and 6 bases at J, leaving 10 bases unmatched. CDR3 size: 15 residues. Germline CDR1 SGHRS, CDR2 YFSETQ. The DNA for the CDR3 is TGCGCCAGCAACCAGCGGGCGGGACAGGGCAATGAGCAGTTCTTC. Protein product: CASNQRAGQGNEQFF. The variable domain in full, with the rest retrieved from reference TRBV5-1 and TRBJ2-1, is KAGVTQTPRYLIKTRGQQVTLSCSPISGHRSVSWYQQTPGQGLQFLFEYFSETQRNKGNFPGRFSGRQFSNSRSEMNVSTLELGDSALYLCASNQRAGQGNEQFFGPGTRLTVL.

The chain employs TRBV5-4 and TRBJ1-1; unclear D gene. Germline CDR1 is SGHNT and CDR2 is YYREEE (reference sequence). There are 12 residues in the CDR3. Deletions cut 2 bases from V and 5 bases from J, with 7 bases between. In DNA form, the CDR3 reads TGTGCCAGCAGCTTCGAAGGGACTGAAGCTTTCTTT. As protein: CASSFEGTEAFF. The variable domain in full, with the rest retrieved from reference TRBV5-4 and TRBJ1-1, is ETGVTQSPTHLIKTRGQQVTLRCSSQSGHNTVSWYQQALGQGPQFIFQYYREEENGRGNFPPRFSGLQFPNYSSELNVNALELDDSALYLCASSFEGTEAFFGQGTRLTVV.